This T cell receptor (beta chain) was obtained from a study of OX40 agonist ivuxolimab in advanced cancers. Assay: immunoSEQ multiplex PCR; the TCRdb copy retains only in-frame clones and omits some. The sample lists about 70,000 clones; 70% to 90% were seen once. The V gene lost 2 bases and the J gene lost 1 base, with 7 bases spanning the gap. This CDR3 region has 14 residues. The germline V gene encodes CDR1 ENHRY and CDR2 SYGVKD. This sequence joins TRBV10-3 and TRBJ2-3, with a possible D match to TRBD2 (6 bases). This clonotype was sampled from an adult with an advanced solid tumor such as melanoma, head and neck, liver or kidney cancer. The material sequenced was CD4+ or CD8+ T cells sorted from blood, taken in a trial of the OX40 agonist ivuxolimab. The CDR3, as DNA: TGTGCCATCAGTGAGGGAGGGGGCACAGATACGCAGTATTTT. Translation: CAISEGGGTDTQYF.